This TCR beta chain stems from a study of lymphopenia after photon versus proton radiotherapy. The method was immunoSEQ multiplex PCR; TCRdb's version includes in-frame clones alone and lacks a portion of them. The sample has 25,000 to 35,000 clones, around 94% seen once. With 4 bases removed from V and 6 bases from J, the gap between germline ends came to 19 bases. CDR1 is MNHNS and CDR2 is SASEGT in the germline V gene. The CDR3 spans 15 residues. General study results and limits: Post-nadir diversity loss with photons came from oligoclonal expansion, particularly CD8+ Temra cells.

With respect to this clone: What it recognizes is unknown.

Sequencing was performed on peripheral blood, taken from a patient treated with photon-based radiotherapy. This receptor was identified in a woman aged 50 to 65 with cholangiocarcinoma. The rearrangement joins TRBV6-1 to TRBJ2-7; TRBD1 is a possible D gene (8 bases). CDR3 sequence (DNA): TGTGCCAGCAGTGGGGGAGGGGGACAGGCGGGCGAGCAGTACTTC. Translating it yields CASSGGGGQAGEQYF.